The 16 T cell receptor beta chains given below trace back to one sample, sequenced in a study of cytomegalovirus exposure and HLA in healthy donors. Libraries were prepared by immunoSEQ multiplex PCR; TCRdb keeps only in-frame clonotypes and omits some of them. The sample includes roughly 180,000 clones, about 89% of them seen just once. The sequenced sample consisted of PBMCs. The receptors here all came from a man aged 30 to 39 in good health and CMV-seropositive.

The V gene is TRBV6-6, the J gene TRBJ2-2; 7 nucleotides match TRBD1. V trimming: 2 bases; J trimming: 4 bases; junction bases outside the gene matches: 7. Germline V gene lookup returns CDR1 MNHNY and CDR2 SVGAGI (reference sequence). The CDR3 has 16 residues. CDR3 in DNA: TGTGCCAGCAGTTACCCGGACAGGCAACTCACCGGGGAGCTGTTTTTT. This codes for CASSYPDRQLTGELFF.

This chain uses TRBV6-1 with TRBJ2-2, with 7 bases fitting TRBD1. The CDR3 sequence is 15 residues long. Germline V gene lookup returns CDR1 MNHNS and CDR2 SASEGT. J was trimmed by 2 bases and V by 4 bases; bases with no gene match: 4. Written as DNA, the CDR3 is TGTGCCAGCAGTGTGGGACAGCCCAACACCGGGGAGCTGTTTTTT. Protein product: CASSVGQPNTGELFF.

This clone was counted once. In nucleotides, the CDR3 is TGTGCCAGCAGTGAAGGGACAGGGAGAGGCTACACCTTC. It translates to CASSEGTGRGYTF. The rearrangement uses TRBV6-1 and TRBJ1-2; 8 nucleotides align to TRBD1. The CDR3 consists of 13 residues. Germline CDR1 is MNHNS and CDR2 is SASEGT. V lost 1 base, J lost 8 bases, and 3 bases stayed unmatched.

Remarks on this clone: This specimen includes other DNA sequences encoding the same CDR3. The J gene is TRBJ2-7, the V gene TRBV6-6, with D possibly being TRBD2 (6 bases). Trimming took off 4 bases at V and 1 base at J, with 11 bases between the two ends. CDR3 size: 14 residues. Germline CDR1 is MNHNY and CDR2 is SVGAGI (reference sequence). CDR3 nucleotides: TGTGCCAGCAGTTCCCGGGACTCGTCCTACGAGCAGTACTTC. This translates into CASSSRDSSYEQYF.

J is TRBJ2-2 and V is TRBV9; weak D call: TRBD2 (7 bases). The CDR3 has 17 residues. Looked up from germline, CDR1 is SGDLS and CDR2 is YYNGEE. Trimming left V 5 bases short and J 0 bases short, with 17 bases between. The DNA of the CDR3 is TGTGCCAGCAGAGACACAAAGGGGGGGCCGAACACCGGGGAGCTGTTTTTT. It specifies CASRDTKGGPNTGELFF.

The V gene is TRBV5-1, the J gene TRBJ1-3, with D maybe TRBD1 (5 bases). The ends were cut back, 0 bases at V and 3 bases at J, with 16 bases in the middle. Germline assignment: CDR1 SGHRS and CDR2 YFSETQ. This CDR3 is built from 17 residues. In DNA, the CDR3 is TGCGCCAGCAGCTTGGCCGCTGGGGACGCTAGTGGAAACACCATATATTTT. Translated, it gives CASSLAAGDASGNTIYF.

This rearrangement joins TRBV5-4 to TRBJ1-1, with no clear D. The CDR3 has 13 residues. V was cut by 2 bases and J by 4 bases, with 9 bases left in between. CDR1 SGHNT and CDR2 YYREEE come from the germline V gene (reference sequence). The CDR3 nucleotides are TGTGCCAGCAGCTTCGGTCGTTCCACTGAAGCTTTCTTT. It encodes CASSFGRSTEAFF.

This clone was found once. The chain uses TRBV6-1 and TRBJ1-5, with D perhaps matching TRBD1 (6 bases). V shed 4 bases and J shed 9 bases, with 16 bases lying between them. Germline CDR1 reads MNHNS; CDR2 reads SASEGT. The CDR3 is 14 residues long. The CDR3 DNA reads as TGTGCCAGCAGTGGAAGGACAGTCAGTCCGCCCCAGCATTTT. Its translation is CASSGRTVSPPQHF.

CDR3 region: CASSQTGPHNEQFF. CDR3 DNA sequence: TGTGCCAGCAGTCAAACAGGTCCCCACAATGAGCAGTTCTTC. J is TRBJ2-1 and V is TRBV5-6, with D maybe TRBD1 (5 bases). V dropped 5 bases and J dropped 5 bases, with 14 bases sitting between them. Germline lookup yields CDR1 SGHDT and CDR2 YYEEEE. The CDR3 sequence is 14 residues long.

There are a few counts of this clone. The chain uses TRBV19 and TRBJ2-2; TRBD2 agrees at 11 bases. This CDR3 has 18 amino acids. In germline, CDR1 is LNHDA, CDR2 SQIVND (reference sequence). J gave up 5 bases and V 9 bases, and 17 bases lay outside the gene matches. CDR3 DNA: TGTGCCAGCGCGTTTAGCGGGAGGGCCGGCGGGGGGACCGGGGAGCTGTTTTTT. Its protein product is CASAFSGRAGGGTGELFF.

CDR3 nucleotide sequence: TGTGCCAGCAGCCAGGGACTAGCGGGAGGCTACGAGCAGTACTTC. As protein: CASSQGLAGGYEQYF. This chain connects TRBV4-2 to TRBJ2-7; 15 bases align to TRBD2. From germline, CDR1 is LGHNA and CDR2 YNFKEQ. V was pared by 3 bases and J by 3 bases, with 0 bases of the junction left unmatched. The CDR3 extends over 15 amino acids.

The J gene is TRBJ2-7, the V gene TRBV5-1; D perhaps matches TRBD2 (6 bases). Germline V gives CDR1 SGHRS, CDR2 YFSETQ. The V gene lost 2 bases and the J gene lost 2 bases, with 17 bases spanning the gap. This CDR3 is built from 16 residues. CDR3 nucleotide sequence: TGCGCCAGCAGCTTCCTCGGTGACGGGAGACCCTACGAGCAGTACTTC. This encodes CASSFLGDGRPYEQYF.

This chain links TRBV29-1 with TRBJ2-1; TRBD2 might be the D (5 bases). V was cut by 4 bases and J by 4 bases, with 14 bases left in between. Germline V gives CDR1 SQVTM, CDR2 ANQGSEA. This CDR3 spans 14 amino acids. The CDR3 sequence is CSVAPSGLYNEQFF. The DNA of the CDR3 is TGCAGCGTTGCCCCGAGCGGACTGTACAATGAGCAGTTCTTC.

The chain couples TRBV5-1 to TRBJ2-7; TRBD2 agrees at 12 bases. Germline lookup yields CDR1 SGHRS and CDR2 YFSETQ. V lost 1 base to trimming and J lost 2 bases; unmatched junction nucleotides: 10. The CDR3 loop spans 18 amino acids. The CDR3 sequence: CASSLIGLAGRKTYEQYF. The CDR3 DNA sequence: TGCGCCAGCAGCTTGATCGGACTAGCGGGAAGAAAAACCTACGAGCAGTACTTC.

This clone has just one count. The rearrangement uses TRBV18 and TRBJ1-2; 7 bases are shared with TRBD1. CDR1 KGHSH and CDR2 LQKENI come from the germline V gene. V shed 4 bases and J 8 bases; nucleotides not matched to a gene: 13. CDR3 size: 15 residues. The CDR3 DNA reads as TGTGCCAGCTCACTGCAGACAGGGACCTCGGAGGGCTACACCTTC. This translates into CASSLQTGTSEGYTF.

The V call is TRBV15, the J call TRBJ2-7; a possible D gene is TRBD1 (5 bases). CDR1 is LNHNV, CDR2 YYDKDF, per germline (reference sequence). CDR3 length equals 15 residues. The V end lost 5 bases, the J end lost 4 bases, and 18 bases lay between the germline ends. CDR3 sequence: CATSDRQSFVYEQYF. The CDR3 nucleotides are TGTGCCACCAGCGATAGACAGTCCTTTGTTTACGAGCAGTACTTC.